The 8 T cell receptor beta chains presented below share a single source sample, sequenced in a study of shared clonotypes between healthy human individuals (dated by TCRdb to the early 2020s). Library preparation used the immunoSEQ multiplex PCR assay. TCRdb re-hosts the immuneACCESS table, in-frame sequences only. Its copies lack some clones; in the studies checked, an unresolved V gene accounts for under half of them, and the cause for the rest is not known. This sample holds under 1,900,000 clones; approximately 98.5% were observed only once. The ten largest clones represent 0.3% to 0.45% of the sample. The sequenced material came from naive CD4+ T cells sorted from blood. What the cell subset or site label conveys for this sample: CD45RA+ positively selected. The receptors come from a man younger than 40 in good health.

CDR3: CASRENWGGNTIYF. The CDR3 DNA sequence: TGTGCCAGCAGGGAGAATTGGGGAGGAAACACCATATATTTT. The chain links TRBV2 to TRBJ1-3; no definite D call. With 6 bases removed from V and 4 bases from J, the gap between germline ends came to 13 bases. The CDR3 contains 14 residues. Germline V gene data show CDR1 as SNHLY and CDR2 as FYNNEI.

The gene calls are TRBV7-8 and TRBJ2-2; 13 nucleotides align to TRBD2. The V gene's germline CDR1 is SGHVS and CDR2 FQNEAQ. The CDR3 is 16 amino acids. J was trimmed by 1 base and V by 5 bases; bases with no gene match: 1. The CDR3 here is CASSRTSGRNTGELFF. The CDR3 bases are TGTGCCAGCAGCAGGACTAGCGGGAGGAACACCGGGGAGCTGTTTTTT.

The chain combines TRBV27 with TRBJ2-7; D might be TRBD1 (6 bases). CDR1 is MNHEY, CDR2 SMNVEV, per germline (reference sequence). The CDR3 spans 13 residues. V lost 5 bases and J lost 2, with 10 bases in between. The CDR3 DNA follows: TGTGCCAGCAGTCCACAGGGCACCTACGAGCAGTACTTC. This encodes CASSPQGTYEQYF.

This sequence joins TRBV5-5 and TRBJ1-3, with D possibly being TRBD1 (6 bases). Germline CDR1 is SGHKS and CDR2 is YYEKEE (reference sequence). Trimming removed 4 bases from V and 2 bases from J, with 13 bases in between. This CDR3 is 15 amino acids long. CDR3 in amino acids: CASSIQGAPGNTIYF. Here the CDR3 DNA reads TGTGCCAGCAGCATACAGGGAGCGCCTGGAAACACCATATATTTT. Variable domain in full (rest from reference TRBV5-5 and TRBJ1-3): DAGVTQSPTHLIKTRGQQVTLRCSPISGHKSVSWYQQVLGQGPQFIFQYYEKEERGRGNFPDRFSARQFPNYSSELNVNALLLGDSALYLCASSIQGAPGNTIYFGEGSWLTVV.

The J gene is TRBJ1-2, the V gene TRBV6-6; D unresolved. Looked up from germline, CDR1 is MNHNY and CDR2 is SVGAGI (reference sequence). CDR3 length: 12 amino acids. Between the trimmed V and J ends, which lost 6 bases and 6 bases, there was a span of 11 bases. The CDR3: CASRINRDGYTF. CDR3 nucleotides: TGTGCCAGCAGGATTAACCGGGATGGCTACACCTTC.

The chain employs TRBV5-5 and TRBJ1-1; no clear D. Trimming pared 2 bases from V and 6 bases from J, leaving 11 bases between. This CDR3 spans 13 amino acids. Germline V gene lookup returns CDR1 SGHKS and CDR2 YYEKEE (reference sequence). CDR3 protein: CASSLALTPEAFF. The CDR3 region has the DNA TGTGCCAGCAGCTTAGCCCTGACCCCTGAAGCTTTCTTT.

The J gene is TRBJ2-2, the V gene TRBV5-1; D gene ambiguous. The CDR3 is made up of 14 amino acids. Trimming took off 4 bases at V and 1 base at J, with 8 bases between the two ends. CDR1 and CDR2 from the germline V gene are SGHRS and YFSETQ. The CDR3, as DNA: TGCGCCAGCAGCCCCTCCGGGAACACCGGGGAGCTGTTTTTT. This codes for CASSPSGNTGELFF.

The table lists this clone with a count of one. The V and J genes are TRBV25-1 and TRBJ2-1; D possibly corresponds to TRBD2 (5 bases). V dropped 10 bases and J dropped 8 bases, with 12 bases sitting between them. The CDR3 runs to 11 residues. Germline V gives CDR1 MGHDK, CDR2 SYGVNS. CDR3 DNA sequence: TGTGCCAAGCCGGGGTGCGATGAGCAGTTCTTC. This translates into CAKPGCDEQFF.